This entry features one T cell receptor beta chain sequence. CDR3 length: 17 amino acids. V shed 2 bases and J 4 bases; nucleotides not matched to a gene: 8. Germline CDR1 reads LGHNA; CDR2 reads YNFKEQ. Clones were read by immunoSEQ multiplex PCR, and TCRdb kept only the in-frame ones, dropping some. The table has about 200,000 clones, around 84% seen once. The entry originates in a study of blood T cell repertoires in COVID-19. Study-level background: Donors in the United States, Italy and Spain gave samples during acute or convalescent COVID-19.

The study drew participants aged about 18 to 90 years from some 24 US areas. Cohorts were based on clinical histories the participants reported. All recovered Cohort 3 donors got two negative PCRs, got clearance, or saw symptom resolution. Source material: PBMCs or T cells enriched from blood (not recorded which). The clonotype comes from a man aged 35 to 55 who had recovered from COVID-19. The chain links TRBV4-2 to TRBJ2-2; 9 nucleotides agree with TRBD2. Written as DNA, the CDR3 is TGTGCCAGCAGCCAACCCACCGGCGGGAGGGCCACCGGGGAGCTGTTTTTT. Its translation is CASSQPTGGRATGELFF.